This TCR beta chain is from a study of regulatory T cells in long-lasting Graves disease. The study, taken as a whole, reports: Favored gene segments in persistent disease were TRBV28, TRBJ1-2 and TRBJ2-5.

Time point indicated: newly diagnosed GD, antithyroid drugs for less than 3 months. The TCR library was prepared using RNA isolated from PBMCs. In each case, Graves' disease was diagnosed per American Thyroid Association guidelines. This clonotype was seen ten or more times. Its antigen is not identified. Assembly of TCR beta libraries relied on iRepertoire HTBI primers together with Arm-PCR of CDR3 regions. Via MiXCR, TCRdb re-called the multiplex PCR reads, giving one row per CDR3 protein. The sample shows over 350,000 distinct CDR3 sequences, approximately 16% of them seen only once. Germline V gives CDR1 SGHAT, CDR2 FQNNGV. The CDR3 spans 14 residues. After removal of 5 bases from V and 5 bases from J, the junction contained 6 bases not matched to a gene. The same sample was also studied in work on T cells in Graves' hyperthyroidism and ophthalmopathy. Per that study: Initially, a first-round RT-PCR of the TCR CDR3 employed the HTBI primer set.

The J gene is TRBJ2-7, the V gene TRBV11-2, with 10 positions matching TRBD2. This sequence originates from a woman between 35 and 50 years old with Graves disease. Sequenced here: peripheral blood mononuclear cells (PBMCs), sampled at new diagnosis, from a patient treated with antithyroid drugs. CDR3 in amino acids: CASSTLAGAHEQYF. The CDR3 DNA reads TGTGCCAGCAGCACCCTAGCGGGAGCCCACGAGCAGTACTTC. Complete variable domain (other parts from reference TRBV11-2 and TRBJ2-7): EAGVAQSPRYKIIEKRQSVAFWCNPISGHATLYWYQQILGQGPKLLIQFQNNGVVDDSQLPKDRFSAERLKGVDSTLKIQPAKLEDSAVYLCASSTLAGAHEQYFGPGTRLTVT.